Sequencing of this T cell receptor (beta chain) was carried out in a study of regulatory T cells in long-lasting Graves disease. Arm-PCR with iRepertoire HTBI primers amplified the CDR3 regions for these TCR beta libraries. TCRdb recomputed calls from the multiplex PCR reads with MiXCR, one row per CDR3 protein. The repertoire holds about 540,000 distinct CDR3 sequences, with around an eighth as singletons. V was cut by 0 bases and J by 2 bases, with 7 bases left in between. The CDR3 contains 15 residues. The V gene's germline CDR1 is KGHSH and CDR2 LQKENI. In this sample, this clonotype turned up a few times. Noted time point: newly diagnosed GD, antithyroid drugs for less than 3 months. Making the TCR library involved RNA that had been extracted from PBMCs. Investigators report Graves' disease was diagnosed under American Thyroid Association guidelines. An endocrinology department in Xi'an, China, recruited the patients.

The same sample was also studied in work on T cells in Graves' hyperthyroidism and ophthalmopathy.

V and J are TRBV18 and TRBJ2-2; D is tentatively TRBD1 or TRBD2 (5 bases each). The receptor was isolated from a man under 40 with Graves disease. Sequenced here: peripheral blood mononuclear cells (PBMCs), sampled at new diagnosis, from a patient treated with antithyroid drugs. This CDR3 reads CASSPPGPNTGELFF. In DNA form, the CDR3 reads TGTGCCAGCTCACCACCGGGACCCAACACCGGGGAGCTGTTTTTT.